This is a list of T cell receptor beta chains from one sample in a study of blood T cells in healthy people across ages. TCRdb itself ran the 5' RACE reads through MiXCR, one entry per CDR3 protein. This sample has about 1.5 million distinct CDR3 sequences, with under 55% found just once. The sequencing sample was made of blood. The receptors originated from a woman younger than 30 in good health. Both conserved end residues are part of each CDR3. A D gene is named only where the DNA matches it firmly.

>NA|TRBV4-1
CASSQGASRTYNEQFF
>NA|TRBV4-1
CASSRLTDWYGYTF
>NA|TRBV6-1
CASNQDRSKETQYF
>NA|TRBV27
CASSLSRVQPQHF
>TRBD2|TRBV29-1
CSARAPGLSHNEQYF
>NA|TRBV6-2/TRBV6-3
CASSYEGLMNTEAFF
>NA|TRBV7-2
CASSSSGRGTAGEQYF
>NA|TRBV6-6
CASSYQGGNSNQPQHF
>NA|TRBV27
CASRDLNTGELFF
>NA|TRBV30
CAGSHYGYTF
>TRBD2|TRBV20-1
CSAPHSGLARNEQFF
>NA|TRBV5-1
CASSTTGSTDTQYF
>NA|TRBV7-2
CASSSVGVEQFF
>TRBD2|TRBV20-1
CSARLAGVYNEQYF
>TRBD2|TRBV29-1
CRPLGPGRVYNEQFF
>NA|TRBV20-1
CSARDKNTQYF
>NA|TRBV12-3/TRBV12-4
CASSSQTATQHF
>NA|TRBV2
CASSEWIRLGTDTQYF
>NA|TRBV20-1
CSASAGGDIQYF
>NA|TRBV7-6
CASSLESGIEQYF
>NA|TRBV3-1
CASSQERGSGSVAKNIQYF
>NA|TRBV14
CASSQAGTHRDSYNEQYF
>NA|TRBV29-1
CSVGGYNQPQHF
>TRBD1|TRBV5-6
CASGMTGRDTQYF
>TRBD1|TRBV4-3
CASSTRDRGLATNEKLFF
>NA|TRBV12-3/TRBV12-4
CASSAQGSNQPQHF
>NA|TRBV18
CASSPHPLRNTEAFF
>NA|TRBV25-1
CASSEGKTQPQHF
>NA|TRBV7-9
CASSLGVGRPNYGYTF
>TRBD2|TRBV7-2
CASSILAGDGEQFF
>NA|TRBV30
CAWGLTGNSPLHF
>NA|TRBV7-9
CASSGPFRDTEAFF
>NA|TRBV20-1
CSARTSSGGNQPQHF
>NA|TRBV10-3
CAISESGLDSNEQFF
>NA|TRBV7-2
CASSLLFDHTDTQYF
>TRBD2|TRBV28
CASSLRTSGRGETQYF
>TRBD2|TRBV4-2
CASSLGLAGDGGEQFF
>NA|TRBV11-2
CASSLVHRRYNEQFF
>TRBD1|TRBV6-2/TRBV6-3
CASSLPGTAYRYTF
>NA|TRBV5-6
CASSLSTRPITEVFF
>TRBD1|TRBV4-3
CASSQDGDREVADTQYF
>NA|TRBV6-5
CASSYAVSDTLNYGYTF
>NA|TRBV6-2/TRBV6-3
CASSYSPFATDPYGYTF
>NA|TRBV27
CASSLSPGQRYGYTF
>TRBD2|TRBV20-1
CSASSLAGTYNEQFF
>NA|TRBV20-1
CSARGPLDYTDTQYF
>TRBD2|TRBV27
CASSLSSSGGEETQYF
>NA|TRBV2
CASFKGTAQDQPQHF
>NA|TRBV7-9
CASSPYVVGTDTQYF
>NA|TRBV27
CASRIDRSSYNEQFF
>NA|TRBV4-3
CASSQDLVGLSGYTF
>NA|TRBV7-2
CASSPRSDLAKNIQYF
>NA|TRBV29-1
CSVASDFYGYTF
>TRBD1|TRBV28
CASISGTGFRQPQHF
>TRBD1|TRBV5-6
CASSLKTGTGNTEAFF
>NA|TRBV5-1
CASRRGTQTYEQYF
>NA|TRBV15
CATSLKRTGEQYF
>NA|TRBV28
CASSFKTFKPESSYNEQFF
>NA|TRBV6-1
CASGSSYNSPLHF
>NA|TRBV15
CATSRAPQVSGANVLTF